The clone carrying this TCR beta chain was found a few times. Its antigen is not identified. One entry per CDR3 protein, called by TCRdb with MiXCR from the 5' RACE reads. The sample lists about 9,800 distinct CDR3 sequences, about a quarter seen once, with more than 2.5% in the top ten. This CDR3 contains 15 residues. Germline CDR1 is LNHDA and CDR2 is SQIVND (reference sequence). V was clipped by 7 bases and J by 4 bases; unmatched bases: 12. Points from the study as a whole: Larger-cohort validation covered only one TCR beta V-J rearrangement.

The sorted Tregs were CD4+CD25+CD127-/low cells. This chain connects TRBV19 to TRBJ2-7; 8 bases are a match to TRBD2. The source material was Tregs sorted from blood. This receptor was obtained from a female donor with breast cancer. The CDR3 nucleotides read TGTGCCAGTACCCCGGGGAGCGGGAGCCGGTACGAGCAGTACTTC. Translation gives CASTPGSGSRYEQYF. The full variable domain, in which reference TRBV19 and TRBJ2-7 provide the parts outside the CDR3, is DGGITQSPKYLFRKEGQNVTLSCEQNLNHDAMYWYRQDPGQGLRLIYYSQIVNDFQKGDIAEGYSVSREKKESFPLTVTSAQKNPTAFYLCASTPGSGSRYEQYFGPGTRLTVT.